This is a list of T cell receptor beta chains from one sample in a study of OX40 agonist ivuxolimab in advanced cancers. Here immunoSEQ multiplex PCR was the method, and the copy in TCRdb shows in-frame clones only, minus some. The table includes approximately 64,000 clones, around 89% detected once. This sample comprised CD4+ or CD8+ T cells sorted from blood, obtained in a trial of the OX40 agonist ivuxolimab. These receptors all come from an adult with an advanced solid tumor such as melanoma, head and neck, liver or kidney cancer. CDR3s include the opening cysteine and the closing phenylalanine or tryptophan. The order of the fields is CDR3 protein, CDR3 DNA, J gene, V gene, clone size, CDR3 length, D gene. D genes are given only for firm matches. Where a row states a size, it is once, few, many or the class of an expanded clone; other rows omit it.

CDR3 protein: CASRRASGSYNEQFF
CDR3 DNA: TGTGCCAGCAGGCGGGCTAGCGGGAGTTACAATGAGCAGTTCTTC
J gene: TRBJ2-1
V gene: TRBV5-6
clone size: .
CDR3 length: 15
D gene: TRBD2

CDR3 protein: CASRLATGDEQYF
CDR3 DNA: TGTGCCAGCCGACTAGCTACTGGCGACGAGCAGTACTTC
J gene: TRBJ2-7
V gene: TRBV11-2
clone size: .
CDR3 length: 13
D gene: TRBD2

CDR3 protein: CAWTPRGTNEKLFF
CDR3 DNA: TGTGCCTGGACCCCTCGGGGGACTAATGAAAAACTGTTTTTT
J gene: TRBJ1-4
V gene: TRBV30
clone size: once
CDR3 length: 14
D gene: .

CDR3 protein: CASSLNRAISTGELFF
CDR3 DNA: TGTGCCAGCAGTTTGAACAGGGCAATCTCAACCGGGGAGCTGTTTTTT
J gene: TRBJ2-2
V gene: TRBV28
clone size: .
CDR3 length: 16
D gene: .

CDR3 protein: CAATGPGTDTQYF
CDR3 DNA: TGTGCCGCTACTGGCCCTGGCACAGATACGCAGTATTTT
J gene: TRBJ2-3
V gene: TRBV6-5
clone size: .
CDR3 length: 13
D gene: .

CDR3 protein: CASSPGVVEDTQYF
CDR3 DNA: TGTGCCAGCAGTCCCGGAGTAGTTGAGGATACGCAGTATTTT
J gene: TRBJ2-3
V gene: TRBV6-6
clone size: .
CDR3 length: 14
D gene: .

CDR3 protein: CASSSRVNTEAFF
CDR3 DNA: TGTGCCAGCAGCTCCAGGGTGAACACTGAAGCTTTCTTT
J gene: TRBJ1-1
V gene: TRBV7-9
clone size: .
CDR3 length: 13
D gene: .

CDR3 protein: CASSWRGIGKNIQYF
CDR3 DNA: TGTGCCAGCTCTTGGAGGGGTATTGGGAAAAACATTCAGTACTTC
J gene: TRBJ2-4
V gene: TRBV28
clone size: .
CDR3 length: 15
D gene: .

CDR3 protein: CAITTGTSAHNEQFF
CDR3 DNA: TGTGCCATCACCACCGGGACTAGCGCCCACAATGAGCAGTTCTTC
J gene: TRBJ2-1
V gene: TRBV10-3
clone size: once
CDR3 length: 15
D gene: TRBD2

CDR3 protein: CAWSTTRNSPLHF
CDR3 DNA: TGTGCCTGGAGTACAACTCGAAATTCACCCCTCCACTTT
J gene: TRBJ1-6
V gene: TRBV30
clone size: once
CDR3 length: 13
D gene: .

CDR3 protein: CASSRPPSGRFGELFF
CDR3 DNA: TGTGCCAGCAGTCGGCCCCCTAGCGGGAGGTTCGGGGAGCTGTTTTTT
J gene: TRBJ2-2
V gene: TRBV5-5
clone size: .
CDR3 length: 16
D gene: TRBD2

CDR3 protein: CASRTGGGDEKLFF
CDR3 DNA: TGTGCCAGCAGAACAGGAGGGGGTGATGAAAAACTGTTTTTT
J gene: TRBJ1-4
V gene: TRBV27
clone size: .
CDR3 length: 14
D gene: .

CDR3 protein: CASSPGTDTQYF
CDR3 DNA: TGTGCCAGCAGTCCCGGGACAGATACGCAGTATTTT
J gene: TRBJ2-3
V gene: TRBV14
clone size: .
CDR3 length: 12
D gene: .

CDR3 protein: CASSVHPSTDTQYF
CDR3 DNA: TGTGCCAGTAGTGTCCACCCCAGCACAGATACGCAGTATTTT
J gene: TRBJ2-3
V gene: TRBV19
clone size: .
CDR3 length: 14
D gene: .

CDR3 protein: CSVLQTEAFF
CDR3 DNA: TGCAGCGTCCTTCAGACTGAAGCTTTCTTT
J gene: TRBJ1-1
V gene: TRBV29-1
clone size: .
CDR3 length: 10
D gene: .

CDR3 protein: CSVGQGPNYGYTF
CDR3 DNA: TGCAGCGTCGGACAGGGACCGAACTATGGCTACACCTTC
J gene: TRBJ1-2
V gene: TRBV29-1
clone size: .
CDR3 length: 13
D gene: TRBD1

CDR3 protein: CASKVEQGRGGYTF
CDR3 DNA: TGCGCCAGCAAAGTGGAACAGGGGAGGGGAGGCTACACCTTC
J gene: TRBJ1-2
V gene: TRBV5-1
clone size: .
CDR3 length: 14
D gene: TRBD1

CDR3 protein: CASSFRDGSNYGYTF
CDR3 DNA: TGTGCCAGCAGCTTCAGGGACGGATCTAACTATGGCTACACCTTC
J gene: TRBJ1-2
V gene: TRBV5-5
clone size: .
CDR3 length: 15
D gene: .

CDR3 protein: CASSGQGHYGYTF
CDR3 DNA: TGTGCCAGCAGTGGACAGGGACACTATGGCTACACCTTC
J gene: TRBJ1-2
V gene: TRBV6-5
clone size: .
CDR3 length: 13
D gene: TRBD1

CDR3 protein: CASSLDQGEQFF
CDR3 DNA: TGCGCCAGCAGCTTGGATCAGGGTGAGCAGTTCTTC
J gene: TRBJ2-1
V gene: TRBV5-1
clone size: once
CDR3 length: 12
D gene: .